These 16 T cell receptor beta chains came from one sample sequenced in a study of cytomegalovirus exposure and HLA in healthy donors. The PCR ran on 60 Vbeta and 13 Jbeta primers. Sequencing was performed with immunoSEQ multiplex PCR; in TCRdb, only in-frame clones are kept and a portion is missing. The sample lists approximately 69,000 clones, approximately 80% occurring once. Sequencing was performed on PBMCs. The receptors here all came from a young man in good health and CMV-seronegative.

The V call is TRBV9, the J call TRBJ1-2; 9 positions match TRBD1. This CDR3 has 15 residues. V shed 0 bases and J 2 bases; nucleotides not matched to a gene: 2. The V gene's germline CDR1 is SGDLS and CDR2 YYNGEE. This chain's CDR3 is CASSVEGTGNYGYTF. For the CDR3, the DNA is TGTGCCAGCAGCGTAGAGGGGACAGGGAACTATGGCTACACCTTC.

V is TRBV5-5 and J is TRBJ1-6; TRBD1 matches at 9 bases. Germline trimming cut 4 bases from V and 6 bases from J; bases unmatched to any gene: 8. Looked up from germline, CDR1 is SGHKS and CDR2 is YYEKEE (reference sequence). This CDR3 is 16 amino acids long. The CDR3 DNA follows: TGTGCCAGCAGCGGGACAGGGATGAGTAGTAATTCACCCCTCCACTTT. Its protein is CASSGTGMSSNSPLHF.

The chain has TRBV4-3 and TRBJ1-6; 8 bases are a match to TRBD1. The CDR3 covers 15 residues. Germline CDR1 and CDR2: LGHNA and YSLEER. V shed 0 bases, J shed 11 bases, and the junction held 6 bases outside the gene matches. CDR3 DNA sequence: TGCGCCAGCAGCCAAGATGGGACAGGTTTTGCACCCCTCCACTTT. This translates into CASSQDGTGFAPLHF.

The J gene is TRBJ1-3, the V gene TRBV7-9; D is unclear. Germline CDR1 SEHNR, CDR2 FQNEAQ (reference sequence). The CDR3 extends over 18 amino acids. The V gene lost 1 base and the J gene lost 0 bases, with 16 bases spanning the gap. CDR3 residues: CASSLGGRDSYSGNTIYF. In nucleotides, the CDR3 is TGTGCCAGCAGCTTAGGGGGTCGGGATTCCTACTCTGGAAACACCATATATTTT. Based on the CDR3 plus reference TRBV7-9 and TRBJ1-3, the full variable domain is DTGVSQNPRHKITKRGQNVTFRCDPISEHNRLYWYRQTLGQGPEFLTYFQNEAQLEKSRLLSDRFSAERPKGSFSTLEIQRTEQGDSAMYLCASSLGGRDSYSGNTIYFGEGSWLTVV.

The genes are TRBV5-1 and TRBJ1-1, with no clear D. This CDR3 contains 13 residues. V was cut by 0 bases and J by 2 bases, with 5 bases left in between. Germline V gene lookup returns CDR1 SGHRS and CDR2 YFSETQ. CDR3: CASSLARNTEAFF. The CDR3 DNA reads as TGCGCCAGCAGCTTGGCCAGAAACACTGAAGCTTTCTTT.

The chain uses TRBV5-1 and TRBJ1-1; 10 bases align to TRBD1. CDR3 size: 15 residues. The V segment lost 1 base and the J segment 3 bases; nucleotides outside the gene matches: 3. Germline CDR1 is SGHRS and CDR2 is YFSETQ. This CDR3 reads CASSLLGTGDTEAFF. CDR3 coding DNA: TGCGCCAGCAGCTTGCTCGGGACAGGGGACACTGAAGCTTTCTTT. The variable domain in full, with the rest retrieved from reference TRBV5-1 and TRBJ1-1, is KAGVTQTPRYLIKTRGQQVTLSCSPISGHRSVSWYQQTPGQGLQFLFEYFSETQRNKGNFPGRFSGRQFSNSRSEMNVSTLELGDSALYLCASSLLGTGDTEAFFGQGTRLTVV.

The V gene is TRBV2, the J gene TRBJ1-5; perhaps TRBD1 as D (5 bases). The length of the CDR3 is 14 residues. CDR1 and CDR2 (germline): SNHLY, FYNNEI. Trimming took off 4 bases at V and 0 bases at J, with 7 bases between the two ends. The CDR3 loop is CASSGGSSNQPQHF. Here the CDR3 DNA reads TGTGCCAGCAGTGGGGGCTCTAGCAATCAGCCCCAGCATTTT. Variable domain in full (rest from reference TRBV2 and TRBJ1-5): EPEVTQTPSHQVTQMGQEVILRCVPISNHLYFYWYRQILGQKVEFLVSFYNNEISEKSEIFDDQFSVERPDGSNFTLKIRSTKLEDSAMYFCASSGGSSNQPQHFGDGTRLSIL.

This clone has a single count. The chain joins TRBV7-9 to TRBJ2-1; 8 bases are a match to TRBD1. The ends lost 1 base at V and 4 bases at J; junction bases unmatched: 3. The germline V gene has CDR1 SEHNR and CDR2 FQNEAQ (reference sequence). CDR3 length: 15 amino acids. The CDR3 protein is CASSLEGDRYNEQFF. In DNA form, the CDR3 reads TGTGCCAGCAGCTTAGAAGGGGACAGGTACAATGAGCAGTTCTTC. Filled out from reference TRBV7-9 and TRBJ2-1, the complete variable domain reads DTGVSQNPRHKITKRGQNVTFRCDPISEHNRLYWYRQTLGQGPEFLTYFQNEAQLEKSRLLSDRFSAERPKGSFSTLEIQRTEQGDSAMYLCASSLEGDRYNEQFFGPGTRLTVL.

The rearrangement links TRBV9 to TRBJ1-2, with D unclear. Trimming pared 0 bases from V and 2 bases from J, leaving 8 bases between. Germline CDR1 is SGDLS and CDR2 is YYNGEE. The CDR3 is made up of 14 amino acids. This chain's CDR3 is CASSVASRNYGYTF. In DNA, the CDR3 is TGTGCCAGCAGCGTAGCTTCGAGGAACTATGGCTACACCTTC. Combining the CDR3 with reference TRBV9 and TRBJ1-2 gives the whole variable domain DSGVTQTPKHLITATGQRVTLRCSPRSGDLSVYWYQQSLDQGLQFLIQYYNGEERAKGNILERFSAQQFPDLHSELNLSSLELGDSALYFCASSVASRNYGYTFGSGTRLTVV.

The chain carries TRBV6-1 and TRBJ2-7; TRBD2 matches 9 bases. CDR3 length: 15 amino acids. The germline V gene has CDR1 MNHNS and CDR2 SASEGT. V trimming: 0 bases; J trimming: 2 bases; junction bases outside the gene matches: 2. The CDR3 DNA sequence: TGTGCCAGCAGTGAAGCGGCGGGGGGGCCCTACGAGCAGTACGTC. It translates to CASSEAAGGPYEQYV.

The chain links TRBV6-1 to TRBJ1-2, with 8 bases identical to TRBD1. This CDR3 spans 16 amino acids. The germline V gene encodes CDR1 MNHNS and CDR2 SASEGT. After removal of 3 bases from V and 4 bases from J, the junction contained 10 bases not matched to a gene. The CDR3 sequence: CASSDVLDREGYGYTF. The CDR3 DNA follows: TGTGCCAGCAGTGACGTATTGGACAGGGAGGGCTATGGCTACACCTTC.

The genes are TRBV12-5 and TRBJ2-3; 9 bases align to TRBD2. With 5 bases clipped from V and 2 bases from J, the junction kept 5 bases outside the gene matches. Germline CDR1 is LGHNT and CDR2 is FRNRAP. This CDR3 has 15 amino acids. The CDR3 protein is CASGNSGGYTDTQYF. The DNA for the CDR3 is TGTGCTAGTGGTAATAGCGGGGGCTACACAGATACGCAGTATTTT. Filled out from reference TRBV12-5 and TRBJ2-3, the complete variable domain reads DARVTQTPRHKVTEMGQEVTMRCQPILGHNTVFWYRQTMMQGLELLAYFRNRAPLDDSGMPKDRFSAEMPDATLATLKIQPSEPRDSAVYFCASGNSGGYTDTQYFGPGTRLTVL.

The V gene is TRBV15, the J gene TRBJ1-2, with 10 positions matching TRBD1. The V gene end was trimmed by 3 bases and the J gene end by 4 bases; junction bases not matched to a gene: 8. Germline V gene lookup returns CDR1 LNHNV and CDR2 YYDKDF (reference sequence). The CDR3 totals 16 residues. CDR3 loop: CATSRDGTGAFYGYTF. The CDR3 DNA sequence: TGTGCCACCAGCAGGGACGGGACAGGGGCGTTCTATGGCTACACCTTC.

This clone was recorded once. CDR3: CASSRRQGALNSPLHF. CDR3 in DNA: TGTGCCAGCTCACGGAGACAGGGGGCGCTGAATTCACCCCTCCACTTT. The chain uses TRBV18 and TRBJ1-6; 10 bases are shared with TRBD1. CDR1 is KGHSH, CDR2 LQKENI, per germline. CDR3 length: 16 amino acids. Trimming removed 4 bases from V and 7 bases from J; junction bases left unmatched: 7.

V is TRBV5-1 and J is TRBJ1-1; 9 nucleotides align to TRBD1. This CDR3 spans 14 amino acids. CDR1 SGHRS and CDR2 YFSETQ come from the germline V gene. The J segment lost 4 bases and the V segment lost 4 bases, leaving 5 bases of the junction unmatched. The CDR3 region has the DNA TGCGCCAGCAGCGCGGGACAGGGAGGCACTGAAGCTTTCTTT. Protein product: CASSAGQGGTEAFF.

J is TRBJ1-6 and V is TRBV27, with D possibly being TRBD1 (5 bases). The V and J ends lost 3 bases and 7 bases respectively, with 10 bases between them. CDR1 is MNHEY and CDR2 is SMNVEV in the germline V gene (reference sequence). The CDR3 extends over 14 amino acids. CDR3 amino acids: CASSLTVSNSPLHF. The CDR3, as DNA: TGTGCCAGCAGTTTGACAGTTTCGAATTCACCCCTCCACTTT.